This T cell receptor (beta chain) was profiled in a study of siplizumab effects on memory and regulatory T cells. Points from the study as a whole: The study found that mappable alloreactive CD4+ clones averaged around 69% Treg-derived with siplizumab and roughly 30% in controls. Proliferating Tregs' suppressive function in siplizumab cultures went unconfirmed. Naive T cells looked more diverse than memory cells and looked like major alloresponse contributors.

The germline gives CDR1 SGHRS, CDR2 YFSETQ. CDR3 size: 15 residues. V was shortened by 2 bases and J by 7 bases, with 16 bases between the two germline ends. Unstimulated naive, memory, effector memory and TEMRA subsets from a few donor pairs underwent sequencing. On this clone itself: Its target is not known.

Libraries were prepared by immunoSEQ multiplex PCR; TCRdb keeps only in-frame clonotypes and omits some of them. The sample has just over 60,000 clones; approximately 79% are singletons. The sequenced sample was memory CD4+ T cells sorted from blood. The sequence was collected from a human donor in good health. The J gene is TRBJ2-1, the V gene TRBV5-1, with D possibly matching TRBD1 (6 bases). The CDR3 nucleotides are TGCGCCAGCAGCTTACAGGGAAACCCCCTTAATGAGCAGTTCTTC. It yields the protein CASSLQGNPLNEQFF.